This note documents a single TCR beta chain sequence. Participant reports of clinical history set cohort assignment. These data are taken from a study of blood T cell repertoires in COVID-19. Measured with immunoSEQ multiplex PCR; TCRdb has only the in-frame clones, and not every one. The table lists 310,000 or so clones, around nine tenths of them singletons. Input material: PBMCs or T cells enriched from blood (not recorded which). This sequence originates from a middle-aged woman who had recovered from COVID-19.

The CDR3 loop is CASSSDGASGDTQYF. The CDR3 bases are TGCGCCAGCAGCTCAGACGGGGCTAGCGGCGATACGCAGTATTTT. The chain is built from TRBV5-1 and TRBJ2-3, with 7 positions matching TRBD2. J gave up 6 bases and V 3 bases, and 10 bases lay outside the gene matches. Per germline, CDR1 SGHRS and CDR2 YFSETQ. The CDR3 runs to 15 residues.